One sample yielded the 31 T cell receptor beta chains listed below, sequenced in a study of shared clonotypes between healthy human individuals. Measured with immunoSEQ multiplex PCR; TCRdb has only the in-frame clones, and not every one. The sample records 2,500,000 or so clones, around nine tenths being singletons. The specimen sequenced was naive CD4+ T cells sorted from blood. Sample subset: CD45RA+ positively selected. These receptors all come from a man aged 18 to 30 in good health.

This chain connects TRBV9 to TRBJ1-4; D ambiguous. V was trimmed by 0 bases and J by 7 bases, leaving 10 bases between them. CDR3 length equals 14 residues. CDR1 and CDR2 from the germline V gene are SGDLS and YYNGEE. The CDR3 region is CASSVGQYGEKLFF. DNA of the CDR3: TGTGCCAGCAGCGTAGGGCAGTACGGTGAAAAACTGTTTTTT.

V usage is TRBV18 and J usage is TRBJ1-1; D is unresolved. The CDR3 is made up of 15 amino acids. CDR1 is KGHSH, CDR2 LQKENI, per germline. Deletions cut 3 bases from V and 0 bases from J, with 11 bases between. CDR3 loop: CASSPNRAVNTEAFF. The DNA of the CDR3 is TGTGCCAGCTCACCTAACCGGGCCGTGAACACTGAAGCTTTCTTT.

The genes are TRBV10-3 and TRBJ1-1; D might be TRBD1 (5 bases). CDR1 is ENHRY and CDR2 is SYGVKD in the germline V gene. The V and J ends lost 7 bases and 10 bases respectively, with 22 bases between them. The CDR3 contains 14 residues. This chain's CDR3 is CAIKPLAEGSAAFF. CDR3 bases: TGTGCCATCAAGCCGCTGGCGGAGGGGTCGGCAGCTTTCTTT.

This clone was counted only a few times. The chain is built from TRBV5-1 and TRBJ1-1, with D unclear. Germline CDR1 reads SGHRS; CDR2 reads YFSETQ. The CDR3 contains 14 residues. V lost 5 bases to trimming and J lost 5 bases, with 16 bases between them. CDR3: CASRYLLGRTEAFF. The CDR3 bases are TGCGCCAGCAGATACCTACTGGGGAGGACTGAAGCTTTCTTT.

The genes are TRBV10-3 and TRBJ1-4; possible D gene TRBD1, 6 bases. Per germline, CDR1 ENHRY and CDR2 SYGVKD. This CDR3 region has 14 residues. V lost 5 bases, J lost 5 bases, and 12 bases lay in between. DNA of the CDR3: TGTGCCATCAGTAAGGGGGGGCCCAATGAAAAACTGTTTTTT. It codes for CAISKGGPNEKLFF.

The chain employs TRBV5-8 and TRBJ2-4, with D perhaps assigned TRBD1 or TRBD2 (5 bases each). Germline CDR1 is SGHTS and CDR2 is YDEGEE. The CDR3 contains 17 residues. V gave up 0 bases and J gave up 0 bases, with 13 bases separating them. The CDR3 region has the DNA TGTGCCAGCAGCTTGGTTCGAGGGGCCATAGCCAAAAACATTCAGTACTTC. Protein: CASSLVRGAIAKNIQYF.

The chain has TRBV6-5 and TRBJ2-7; TRBD1 matches at 9 bases. There are 15 residues in the CDR3. CDR1 and CDR2 from the germline V gene are MNHEY and SVGAGI. The junction had 8 bases not matched to a gene; V was cut back by 6 bases and J by 2 bases. CDR3 coding DNA: TGTGCCAGCAGATACCCGGGACAGGGACCCTACGAGCAGTACTTC. It encodes CASRYPGQGPYEQYF.

This chain's CDR3 is CASTTLTNEKLFF. The CDR3, as DNA: TGTGCCAGCACGACGCTAACTAATGAAAAACTGTTTTTT. The V gene is TRBV6-1, the J gene TRBJ1-4; D gene ambiguous. There are 13 residues in the CDR3. Trimming removed 7 bases from V and 1 base from J, with 7 bases in between. Germline V lookup: CDR1 MNHNS, CDR2 SASEGT.

The chain joins TRBV7-8 to TRBJ1-5; possible D gene TRBD1, 5 bases. Germline CDR1 is SGHVS and CDR2 is FQNEAQ. V shed 7 bases and J shed 2 bases, with 21 bases lying between them. The CDR3 is 17 amino acids. This CDR3 reads CASTPARRQRGNQPQHF. Written as DNA, the CDR3 is TGTGCCAGCACCCCAGCCCGGCGACAGAGGGGCAATCAGCCCCAGCATTTT.

This chain joins TRBV6-4 and TRBJ2-1; 10 nucleotides align to TRBD2. CDR1 MRHNA and CDR2 SNTAGT come from the germline V gene. The junction had 4 bases not matched to a gene; V was cut back by 10 bases and J by 1 base. There are 14 residues in the CDR3. CDR3 DNA sequence: TGTGCCAAGAGCGGGAGGGCATCCTACAATGAGCAGTTCTTC. This codes for CAKSGRASYNEQFF.

This clone was recorded once. The rearrangement links TRBV14 to TRBJ2-1, with TRBD2 identical over 10 bases. V shed 2 bases, J shed 5 bases, and the junction held 9 bases outside the gene matches. Germline CDR1 SGHDN, CDR2 FVKESK. The CDR3 is made up of 17 amino acids. As DNA, the CDR3 is TGTGCCAGCAGCCAACCGCTACTAGCGGGGATGGACAATGAGCAGTTCTTC. Translating it yields CASSQPLLAGMDNEQFF.

The rearrangement joins TRBV2 to TRBJ2-7; perhaps TRBD1 as D (6 bases). Germline V CDR1 and CDR2: SNHLY, FYNNEI. Trimming stripped 5 bases from V and 4 bases from J, with 12 bases between. CDR3 length: 13 amino acids. CDR3: CASSLTRGYEQYF. In DNA form, the CDR3 reads TGTGCCAGCAGTTTAACCAGGGGTTACGAGCAGTACTTC.

This clone was found once. Relative to the germline gene, one junction end is altered; a read error may explain this. The V call is TRBV7-7, the J call TRBJ2-2; no clear D gene. The CDR3 totals 14 residues. Germline lookup yields CDR1 SSHAT and CDR2 FNYEAQ (reference sequence). The CDR3 sequence: CASSSNMNTGELFF. DNA of the CDR3: TGTGCTAGCAGCTCAAACATGAACACCGGGGAGCTGTTTTTT. The full variable domain, with the rest looked up from reference TRBV7-7 and TRBJ2-2, is GAGVSQSPRYKVTKRGQDVTLRCDPISSHATLYWYQQALGQGPEFLTYFNYEAQPDKSGLPSDRFSAERPEGSISTLTIQRTEQRDSAMYRCASSSNMNTGELFFGEGSRLTVL.

The chain is built from TRBV7-9 and TRBJ2-7, with 7 nucleotides matching TRBD1. The CDR3 length is 13 residues. J was trimmed by 1 base and V by 6 bases; bases with no gene match: 3. Looked up from germline, CDR1 is SEHNR and CDR2 is FQNEAQ (reference sequence). The CDR3 protein is CASSPTGSYEQYF. CDR3 nucleotide sequence: TGTGCCAGCAGTCCGACAGGGTCCTACGAGCAGTACTTC.

In this sample, this clone turned up once. This rearrangement joins TRBV2 to TRBJ2-5; D may be TRBD1 or TRBD2 (5 bases each). Per germline, CDR1 SNHLY and CDR2 FYNNEI. The CDR3 is 13 residues long. Trimming stripped 7 bases from V and 5 bases from J, with 14 bases between. The CDR3 DNA is TGTGCCAGCACCGAGGTCAGGGAGGAGACCCAGTACTTC. It specifies CASTEVREETQYF.

The V and J genes are TRBV28 and TRBJ2-3; 10 bases align to TRBD2. This CDR3 comprises 15 residues. From germline, CDR1 is MDHEN and CDR2 SYDVKM. After removal of 6 bases from V and 5 bases from J, the junction contained 8 bases not matched to a gene. The DNA of the CDR3 is TGTGCCAGCAGCACGAGCGGGGGGGCCTTAGATACGCAGTATTTT. Amino acid sequence: CASSTSGGALDTQYF.

The CDR3 DNA sequence: TGTGCCAGCAGCGTTACGTGGAATTCTGGAAACACCATATATTTT. Its protein product is CASSVTWNSGNTIYF. The V and J genes are TRBV6-1 and TRBJ1-3; D is uncertain. CDR3 size: 15 residues. Trimming took off 6 bases at V and 1 base at J, with 13 bases between the two ends. Germline V gene data show CDR1 as MNHNS and CDR2 as SASEGT.

This clone was observed a single time. The rearrangement uses TRBV7-2 and TRBJ2-3; no definite D call. Per germline, CDR1 SGHTA and CDR2 FQGNSA. CDR3 length: 14 amino acids. The germline V and J ends were trimmed by 5 bases and 8 bases, with 17 bases remaining between them. The CDR3 protein is CASSPEKGRRTQYF. CDR3 sequence (DNA): TGTGCCAGCAGCCCGGAGAAGGGTAGGCGTACGCAGTATTTT. The entire variable domain, with the rest obtained from reference TRBV7-2 and TRBJ2-3, is as follows: GAGVSQSPSNKVTEKGKDVELRCDPISGHTALYWYRQSLGQGLEFLIYFQGNSAPDKSGLPSDRFSAERTGGSVSTLTIQRTQQEDSAVYLCASSPEKGRRTQYFGPGTRLTVL.

This chain joins TRBV10-3 and TRBJ1-1; TRBD1 matches 11 bases. The V gene's germline CDR1 is ENHRY and CDR2 SYGVKD. V shed 10 bases and J 2 bases; nucleotides not matched to a gene: 9. The CDR3 covers 15 residues. In DNA form, the CDR3 reads TGTGCCACCCGGGACAGGGGGAGGGAAAACACTGAAGCTTTCTTT. Amino acid sequence: CATRDRGRENTEAFF.

Notes on this clone: This sample includes further DNA sequences coding for the same CDR3. The rearrangement links TRBV5-1 to TRBJ2-1, with TRBD2 identical over 8 bases. In germline, CDR1 is SGHRS, CDR2 YFSETQ. This CDR3 contains 15 residues. With V trimmed by 0 bases and J by 4 bases, 3 bases remained unmatched. In DNA, the CDR3 is TGCGCCAGCAGCTTGGCTCTAGCGGGTTACAATGAGCAGTTCTTC. It translates to CASSLALAGYNEQFF.

V gene TRBV9 combines with J gene TRBJ2-2; the D call may be TRBD1 or TRBD2 (5 bases each). CDR1 and CDR2 (germline): SGDLS, YYNGEE. The CDR3 consists of 16 residues. Trimming pared 0 bases from V and 6 bases from J, leaving 15 bases between. The CDR3 spells CASSVEWGIRAGELFF. CDR3 DNA: TGTGCCAGCAGCGTAGAGTGGGGGATCCGGGCCGGGGAGCTGTTTTTT.

For the CDR3, the DNA is TGCGCCAGCAGTTCCACCCCGGGACAGGGAAACAATGAGCAGTTCTTC. Encoded protein: CASSSTPGQGNNEQFF. The V gene is TRBV5-1, the J gene TRBJ2-1; 9 bases line up with TRBD1. There are 16 residues in the CDR3. V was pared by 5 bases and J by 5 bases, with 11 bases of the junction left unmatched. Germline CDR1 and CDR2: SGHRS and YFSETQ.

This clone was recorded once. This chain joins TRBV30 and TRBJ1-2, with a weak D call TRBD1 (5 bases). Trimming took off 3 bases at V and 2 bases at J, with 19 bases between the two ends. This CDR3 has 16 amino acids. The germline V gene has CDR1 GTSNPN and CDR2 SVGIG (reference sequence). The DNA of the CDR3 is TGTGCCTGGAGAGCGGGGCCCCCTATCCCCAACTATGGCTACACCTTC. This translates into CAWRAGPPIPNYGYTF. Full variable domain (missing parts from reference TRBV30 and TRBJ1-2): SQTIHQWPATLVQPVGSPLSLECTVEGTSNPNLYWYRQAAGRGLQLLFYSVGIGQISSEVPQNLSASRPQDRQFILSSKKLLLSDSGFYLCAWRAGPPIPNYGYTFGSGTRLTVV.

This chain connects TRBV18 to TRBJ2-3; either TRBD1 or TRBD2 may fit D (6 bases each). The CDR3 covers 15 residues. Germline assignment: CDR1 KGHSH and CDR2 LQKENI. Trimming shortened V by 3 bases and J by 6 bases, and 16 bases separated the two germline ends. The CDR3 DNA reads TGTGCCAGCTCACCCCAGACAGGAGGGAGTGATACGCAGTATTTT. It translates to CASSPQTGGSDTQYF. The entire variable domain, with the rest obtained from reference TRBV18 and TRBJ2-3, is as follows: NAGVMQNPRHLVRRRGQEARLRCSPMKGHSHVYWYRQLPEEGLKFMVYLQKENIIDESGMPKERFSAEFPKEGPSILRIQQVVRGDSAAYFCASSPQTGGSDTQYFGPGTRLTVL.

The chain uses TRBV19 and TRBJ2-6, with D maybe TRBD1 (5 bases). V was clipped by 4 bases and J by 1 base, with 5 bases between them. This CDR3 contains 14 residues. Per germline, CDR1 LNHDA and CDR2 SQIVND (reference sequence). CDR3 in DNA: TGTGCCAGTAGTACAGGGTCTGGGGCCAACGTCCTGACTTTC. Translated, it gives CASSTGSGANVLTF.

This chain links TRBV6-6 with TRBJ1-3; D may be TRBD1 (5 bases). The CDR3 is made up of 14 amino acids. V shed 2 bases and J shed 6 bases, with 11 bases lying between them. Germline V gene sequence: CDR1 MNHNY, CDR2 SVGAGI (reference sequence). The CDR3 DNA reads TGTGCCAGCAGTTACCGACAGACGGAAAACACCATATATTTT. This sequence encodes CASSYRQTENTIYF.

The chain combines TRBV15 with TRBJ2-1; the match to TRBD1 covers 10 bases. V shed 3 bases, J shed 7 bases, and the junction held 6 bases outside the gene matches. This CDR3 is built from 15 residues. Germline V gene data show CDR1 as LNHNV and CDR2 as YYDKDF (reference sequence). CDR3 DNA sequence: TGTGCCACCAGCAGCCGGGACAGGGGTATTAATGAGCAGTTCTTC. This translates into CATSSRDRGINEQFF.

CDR3 protein: CATSREIGLNEQFF. The CDR3, as DNA: TGTGCCACCAGCAGAGAGATTGGCCTCAATGAGCAGTTCTTC. J is TRBJ2-1 and V is TRBV15; D unclear. This CDR3 has 14 amino acids. CDR1 and CDR2 (germline): LNHNV, YYDKDF (reference sequence). V was trimmed by 0 bases and J by 6 bases, leaving 9 bases between them.

J is TRBJ2-5 and V is TRBV30; D is unresolved. CDR3 length: 14 amino acids. V was clipped by 0 bases and J by 5 bases, with 13 bases between them. Germline CDR1 reads GTSNPN; CDR2 reads SVGIG (reference sequence). The CDR3 loop is CAWSVQSISETQYF. Written as DNA, the CDR3 is TGTGCCTGGAGTGTACAGTCGATTTCTGAGACCCAGTACTTC.

The chain uses TRBV28 and TRBJ1-5, with TRBD1 identical over 8 bases. Germline CDR1 and CDR2: MDHEN and SYDVKM. The CDR3 runs to 15 residues. V shed 6 bases, J shed 0 bases, and the junction held 4 bases outside the gene matches. CDR3 sequence reads: CASRRTGNSNQPQHF. CDR3 DNA sequence: TGTGCCAGCAGAAGGACAGGGAATAGCAATCAGCCCCAGCATTTT.

The chain has TRBV7-2 and TRBJ2-3, with D possibly being TRBD2 (6 bases). Per germline, CDR1 SGHTA and CDR2 FQGNSA. The ends were cut back, 4 bases at V and 5 bases at J, with 10 bases in the middle. CDR3 length equals 13 residues. CDR3 nucleotide sequence: TGTGCCAGCAGCTCCTCGGGAGAAGATACGCAGTATTTT. This encodes CASSSSGEDTQYF.